Reported below is one T cell receptor beta chain. Its antigen has not been determined. Per-base qualities were not stored, and no clone one base away is much larger. This specimen belongs to a study of cytomegalovirus exposure and HLA in healthy donors (TCRdb year 2017). About the investigation overall: An earlier analysis of 550 to 700 of the donors reported about 290 Gb of sequence data and around 110 million unique TCR beta sequences from approximately 180 million T cells. An early release that covered around 590 HLA-typed donors contained approximately 290 gigabases of sequencing data and tens of millions of unique TCR sequences. Of the 300 to 400 genotyped donors, 65% to 90% fell in the genetic ancestry cluster associated with self-reported Caucasian donors. The study aimed to test whether signatures of past pathogen exposure could be identified by cataloging public T cell receptors. The study profiled the T cell repertoires of approximately 700 subjects by immunosequencing and related them to cytomegalovirus serostatus. In addition to the first cohort of several hundred subjects, a separate validation cohort of some 120 different subjects was used. The study combined high-throughput TCR immunosequencing, statistical association of individual TCRs with disease status, and machine learning to predict cytomegalovirus infection status. A later analysis re-analyzed previously published TCR beta repertoires from 500 to 700 donors and added high-resolution HLA genotyping to study TCR occurrence patterns. In the later analysis, no new phenotypic data were used to find candidate immune exposures; instead, reliance was placed on TCR beta sequences and their occurrence across donors. An earlier analysis of approximately 640 of the donors applied high-throughput TCR beta sequencing to assess whether each TCR beta V gene segment acted as functional or pseudogenic. Alongside the repertoire data, information on donor age, sex, ethnicity and CMV serostatus was compiled. A later genetic analysis used genome-wide SNP genotypes for about three fifths of the 666 donors, treating that subset as a discovery cohort. Every discovery cohort repertoire had been produced on one sequencing platform. Both class I and class II loci were covered by HLA typing, at four-digit resolution. Typing coverage varied by locus: about 629-630 donors for A, B, C, DRB1 and DQB1; roughly 560 for DQA1; over 600 for DPA1; more than 450 for DPB1. Roughly 5 DR-DQ haplotypes were handled as single units for association and clustering, since linkage in the cohort was strong. On average, over 200,000 unique TCR beta nucleotide sequences were sequenced per donor among more than 350 genotyped donors of the cohort, with 15% to 20% of those sequences being non-productive. General conclusions and limits of the study: Because HLA typing was missing for some donors at each locus, association tests included only the typed subset. A further reported finding was that TCR beta sequences accurately predicted the HLA-A and HLA-B alleles for most subjects in the first cohort. The study gave a list of some 150 TCR beta chains associated with cytomegalovirus. A group of highly shared sequence variants was considered likely to be a technical artifact of the sequencing pipeline. A later analysis found that most CMV-associated TCR beta chains appeared HLA-restricted, with HLA associations seemingly driven largely by CMV exposure. Immune exposure information for the cohort was limited to CMV serostatus. While some public TCRs were present in many individuals, most TCR sequences turned up only very rarely across donors. Because counts were too low, about 18 rarely observed V segments, including chromosome 9 orphons, were excluded from the earlier analysis of several hundred of the donors. A later genetic analysis associated a missense DCLRE1C variant with V-gene and J-gene trimming of TCR beta chains, and an independent cohort replicated the association. The presence/absence analyses assumed that sequencing depth was roughly uniform across donors, and that assumption may not be true. A few of the identified cytomegalovirus-associated TCR beta chains were confirmed in vitro to be specific for cytomegalovirus antigens. In both the original and validation cohorts, the classifier was reported to diagnose cytomegalovirus status with high specificity and sensitivity. Linkage disequilibrium might explain the correlated functional status among segregating V segments, but an unknown experimental factor could not be ruled out. A later analysis associated about 16,000 TCR beta sequences with specific HLA alleles at a false discovery rate of 0.05. In this cohort, only TCR beta chains were sequenced, and detectable features were limited by the absence of alpha or paired-chain data. Broadly in line with IMGT annotations, most TCR beta V segments showed up in productive rearrangements about 87% or about 30% of the time in an earlier analysis of some 590 of the donors. Compared with equally common non-associated chains, HLA-associated TCR beta chains in a later analysis were more clonally expanded and had lower generation probabilities. A later analysis reported that several top co-occurrence clusters appeared linked to parvovirus B19, influenza, CMV and Epstein-Barr virus. According to a later genetic analysis, donors in an Asian-associated ancestry cluster had fewer N-insertions in productive TCRs than the approximately 700-donor mean. When HLA alleles, especially DR and DQ, strongly co-occurred, TCR associations were difficult to assign to individual alleles. In a later analysis, TCR association rates were found to vary across HLA loci, with the most associated TCRs seen for DRB1 alleles and the fewest for HLA-C alleles. The 87-base-pair reads could not distinguish some IMGT-functional V segments, including TRBV6-2 and TRBV6-3, so those segments were excluded. It was suggested by the authors that the approach could potentially be generalized to other disease states and immunological phenotypes.

At the junction V is shortened by 1 base and J by 5 bases, with 8 bases in between. Measured from the cysteine to the phenylalanine, the CDR3 is 13 residues long. Kept here is only the CDR3 DNA, which spans 39 bases and is read in frame from base 1. As encoded in the germline V gene (reference sequence), CDR1 is SEHNR while CDR2 is FQNEAQ. The cohort consisted of some 730 healthy bone marrow donors. All cohort members were sampled while nominally healthy, although unrecorded immune exposures were likely present. The donor tested CMV seronegative, placing the donor among the 300 to 450 seronegative members of the cohort. Every donor gave a peripheral blood sample, and the peripheral blood mononuclear cells from that sample were used for TCR beta sequencing. The Qiagen DNeasy Blood Extraction Kit was used to extract genomic DNA from the blood cell samples. Receptors were amplified or captured by the immunoSEQ multiplex PCR assay. The multiplex PCR relied on a mix of 60 forward primers for TCR Vbeta segments and 13 reverse primers for TCR Jbeta segments. The CDR3 region of rearranged TCR beta genes was amplified from genomic DNA by a multiplex PCR assay. The amplified TCR beta libraries were sequenced on the Illumina HiSeq System as 87-base-pair reads. On the study's bioinformatics: A later analysis tallied some 79 million unique TCR beta chains across the 700 or so repertoires, and about 10 million of those chains were shared by two or more donors. Raw reads were error-corrected and collapsed into unique sequences by a nearest-neighbor algorithm in which closely related sequences were merged to remove PCR and sequencing errors. V, D and J gene segments were assigned by aligning CDR3 sequences to IMGT reference sequences. Each retained sequence needed at least a six-nucleotide match to both a V gene segment and a J gene segment. Rearrangements were classified as productive when the CDR3 lacked stop codons and remained in frame with V and J, and all other rearrangements were classified as non-productive. CDR3 was defined by IMGT convention, running from the second conserved V-encoded cysteine to the conserved J-encoded phenylalanine. In an earlier analysis of approximately 590 of the donors, sequences lacking an unambiguous match to a single V gene segment were excluded. An earlier analysis of around 600 of the donors classified V segments as functional when productive rearrangements were above 56.7% and as segregating when the standard deviation between donors was above 5%. A statistical classification framework was built to diagnose cytomegalovirus status from the catalog of TCR beta chain sequences. In a later analysis, V and J genes were assigned by comparing TCR nucleotide sequences against IMGT/GENE-DB human TR gene sequences. A later analysis assigned CDR3 sequences and most-parsimonious VDJ recombination scenarios with the TCRdist pipeline. A later analysis defined each TCR beta chain by its CDR3 amino acid sequence plus V-gene family, and excluded reads lacking a unique V-gene family. As a way to deal with suspected cross-contamination and a sequencing artifact, a later analysis dropped 640 or so nucleotide sequences that were highly shared and had low generation probability. In a later analysis, a clonal expansion index for each public chain was calculated from normalized within-repertoire ranks of inferred template counts. In a later analysis, generation probabilities were computed using a VDJ recombination model fitted to out-of-frame rearrangements, and the results were checked against IGoR. In a later analysis, hypergeometric tests were used to score TCR-TCR, TCR-HLA and TCR-CMV co-occurrence, with a repertoire-size bias correction applied to TCR pairs. In a later analysis, false discovery rates were estimated by permuting HLA or CMV assignments 20 times. A later analysis grouped co-occurring TCRs with DBSCAN, adding TCRdist sequence similarity when clustering within HLA-allele-positive subsets. Repertoires with fewer than 30,000 or more than 120,000 public chains, plus five repertoires with anomalous nucleotide sharing, were excluded from co-occurrence clustering. TCRdb provides this immuneACCESS table in a form limited to in-frame rearrangements. Some clones are lacking; in checked studies, under half of them reflect an unresolved V gene, and why the rest are absent is not known. The D gene and trimming were derived from the DNA, and the V and J assignments and clone size from that table. The table for this sample lists 100,000 to 150,000 clones; 70% to 85% of them were counted only once. 1.5% to 2% of the sample is taken by the ten largest.

This chain is built from TRBV7-9 and TRBJ2-5; the D segment could be TRBD2, given 5 matching bases. The material sequenced was PBMCs. The source is a boy aged 10-17 years in good health and CMV-seronegative. The CDR3 protein sequence reads: CASSLGGGETQYF. The sequence in DNA is TGTGCCAGCAGCTTAGGTGGCGGGGAGACCCAGTACTTC.